This entry concerns a single T cell receptor beta chain. No antigen is known for it. After removal of 6 bases from V and 3 bases from J, the junction contained 10 bases not matched to a gene. This CDR3 is 15 amino acids long. Germline lookup yields CDR1 MNHEY and CDR2 SMNVEV (reference sequence). The record originates from a study of molecular identifiers for immune sequencing clone quantification. Whole-study findings and limits: Naive cells had under 1% of molecules in clones above 20 RNA copies, effectors over 99%.

Each library that profiled naive CD8 cells came from approximately 20,000 to 1,000,000 sorted cells with 10%, 30% or 50% RNA. Naive CD8 T cells were picked out by sorting for CD8+CD4-CCR7+CD45RA+. TCRdb re-called the PCR reads with MiXCR, one entry per CDR3 protein. The sample lists 350,000 or so distinct CDR3 sequences, about 22% seen once, with approximately 0.8% in the top ten. The sequence came from a human donor in good health. Some libraries in this study had Jurkat cell RNA spiked in. This rearrangement joins TRBV27 to TRBJ1-1, with 7 bases lining up with TRBD1. The sample was naive CD8+ T cells from blood, with Jurkat cell RNA spiked in. The subset here: FACS-sorted CD8+CD4-CCR7+CD45RA+ naive T cells. Here the CDR3 reads CASRVYRGRDTEAFF. The CDR3 DNA reads as TGTGCCAGCAGGGTTTACAGGGGAAGGGACACTGAAGCTTTCTTT.